This T cell receptor (beta chain) is from a study of T cell repertoires in cytomegalovirus infection. As for the study in general: HLA-C-restricted CMV epitopes, recently identified, and well-studied HLA-B-restricted ones were used by the study. CMV infection together with matching HLA type was indicated by public TCR beta signatures. Study results and caveats: Frequencies of public TCR beta families were cumulated, and this identified carriers of CMV plus the relevant HLA. The response measured ex vivo was dominated by TCR beta clonotypes (HLA-C-restricted and CMV-specific).

Turning to this clonotype: The antigen is not known.

The CDR3 runs 14 residues. The ends were cut back, 8 bases at V and 2 bases at J, with 15 bases in the middle. The germline V gene encodes CDR1 SGHVS and CDR2 FQNEAQ. TCRdb re-called the reads through MiXCR, storing one row per CDR3 protein. The sample includes hundreds of thousands of distinct CDR3 sequences, approximately 31% seen only once; the top ten take about an eighth. The clonotype was recovered from a human donor in good health (CMV status not recorded). Some clones in this sample may be carry-over from other donors' samples. The chain joins TRBV7-8 to TRBJ2-5; D may correspond to TRBD1 or TRBD2 (5 bases each). Sample: cultured CD8+ T cells from PBMCs, taken from culture after CMV antigen stimulation. The CDR3, as DNA: TGTGCCAGCCTTCCGGGACCCGGGCAAGAGACCCAGTACTTC. It translates to CASLPGPGQETQYF.